This T cell receptor beta chain appears in the sequencing data of a study of liver allograft versus peripheral blood T cells (dated by TCRdb to about 2020). With respect to the entire study: The study compared T cell receptor repertoires found within transplanted livers against repertoires in the peripheral blood of liver transplant recipients. The investigation overall reported the following: According to the report, the T cell receptor repertoires detected in peripheral blood were different from the repertoires found inside liver allografts.

TCRdb names Illumina MiSeq as the instrument used. TCRdb trimmed public reads at Q25 via fastp, called clones via MiXCR and kept in-frame beta chains. Each CDR3 protein gets just one entry, which takes the most common genes and DNA from the rows behind it. The sample has about 3,600 distinct CDR3 sequences on record, 11% to 15% of them singletons. More than 9.5% of the sample goes to the ten largest clones. From the germline V gene, CDR1 is SGDLS and CDR2 is YYNGEE. The CDR3 runs 16 amino acids, cysteine and phenylalanine included. The kept DNA is CDR3 alone, 48 bases in frame from the first base. V is trimmed back by 2 bases and J by 7 bases, and the junction contains 6 bases that no gene match accounts for. This clonotype showed up just a few times. Its cognate antigen has yet to be identified. Within one base of it there is no much larger clone, and no base qualities were kept.

The receptor was derived from a human patient who had a liver transplant. In transplant recipients, some T cells may be of donor rather than host origin. This sequence uses TRBV9 and TRBJ2-1; TRBD2 matches 13 bases in the middle. The nucleotide sequence reads as follows: TGTGCCAGCAGCGTGGAACTAGCGGGAGGGCGGAATGAGCAGTTCTTC. Translated, this gives CASSVELAGGRNEQFF. The full variable domain, with segments outside the CDR3 supplied by the reference TRBV9 and TRBJ2-1 proteins, appears as DSGVTQTPKHLITATGQRVTLRCSPRSGDLSVYWYQQSLDQGLQFLIQYYNGEERAKGNILERFSAQQFPDLHSELNLSSLELGDSALYFCASSVELAGGRNEQFFGPGTRLTVL.